This note documents a single TCR beta chain sequence. The antigen remains unidentified. The record originates from a study of CD8+ T cells in alopecia areata. Background on the study: Each of the treated patients was given oral tofacitinib, 5 to 10 mg twice daily, for moderate-to-severe alopecia areata.

Findings of the study overall: Persistence in scalp and blood during tofacitinib was observed for many expanded lesional clones. Normal skin contains resident alphabeta T cells, and these are also sequenced in scalp samples. Lesional scalp exceeded normal scalp in clonality, especially in alopecia totalis/universalis.

The CDR3 is 15 amino acids. Germline assignment: CDR1 LNHNV and CDR2 YYDKDF (reference sequence). V lost 1 base and J 0 bases, leaving 9 bases between the germline ends. cDNA reverse transcribed from extracted RNA served as the sequencing template. Sequencing used immunoSEQ multiplex PCR; TCRdb keeps in-frame clones, though not all of them. The repertoire holds around 300,000 clones, 60% seen once, with around 0.92% in the top ten. Treatment defined: oral pan-JAK inhibitor, 5-10 mg twice daily. The chain is built from TRBV15 and TRBJ2-5, with D perhaps TRBD1 or TRBD2 (5 bases each). The sequencing used CD4+ T cells sorted from blood, collected between weeks 51 and 52, from a patient treated with tofacitinib. This sequence was found in a human donor with alopecia areata. CDR3 loop: CATSRGGTHQETQYF. In DNA, the CDR3 is TGTGCCACCAGCAGAGGGGGGACCCACCAAGAGACCCAGTACTTC.